This T cell receptor (beta chain) comes out of a study of shared clonotypes between healthy human individuals. Clones were sequenced by immunoSEQ multiplex PCR, and TCRdb holds only the in-frame ones, with some missing. The profile covers some 1.5 million clones, with 95% to 99% appearing a single time and 0.45% taken by the ten largest. The germline V gene encodes CDR1 MGHDK and CDR2 SYGVNS. Trimming stripped 4 bases from V and 3 bases from J, with 13 bases between. The CDR3 totals 15 residues. It was into CD45RA+ naive and CD45RA-negative memory subsets that the CD4+ cells were split. The J gene is TRBJ2-1, the V gene TRBV25-1, with unresolved D. The TCR was taken from a man aged 30 to 39 in good health. What was sequenced was naive CD4+ T cells sorted from blood. The subset was: CD45RA+ positively selected. CDR3 loop: CASSAHRGGYNEQFF. The CDR3 coding sequence is TGTGCCAGCAGTGCCCACAGAGGCGGCTACAATGAGCAGTTCTTC.